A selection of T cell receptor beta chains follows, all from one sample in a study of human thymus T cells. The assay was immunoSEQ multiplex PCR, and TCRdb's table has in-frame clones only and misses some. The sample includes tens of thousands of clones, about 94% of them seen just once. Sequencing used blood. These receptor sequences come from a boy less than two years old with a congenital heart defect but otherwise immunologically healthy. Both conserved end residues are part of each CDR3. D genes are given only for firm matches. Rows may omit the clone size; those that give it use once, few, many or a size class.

CDR3aa: CASSPLGLYQETQYF
CDR3nt: TGTGCCAGCAGCCCTTTAGGACTTTATCAAGAGACCCAGTACTTC
abundance: .
j_gene: TRBJ2-5
d_gene: .
v_gene: TRBV7-2

CDR3aa: CASSVGAGVGYF
CDR3nt: TGTGCCAGCAGCGTAGGGGCGGGGGTAGGGTATTTT
abundance: .
j_gene: TRBJ2-3
d_gene: TRBD2
v_gene: TRBV9

CDR3aa: CASTRRAGVYNEQFF
CDR3nt: TGTGCCAGCACCCGAAGAGCGGGGGTATACAATGAGCAGTTCTTC
abundance: .
j_gene: TRBJ2-1
d_gene: TRBD2
v_gene: TRBV6-5

CDR3aa: CASSLRTGEGSGNTIYF
CDR3nt: TGCGCCAGCAGCCTAAGGACAGGGGAAGGCTCTGGAAACACCATATATTTT
abundance: .
j_gene: TRBJ1-3
d_gene: TRBD1
v_gene: TRBV5-1

CDR3aa: CASSFRDRAVDEQYF
CDR3nt: TGTGCCAGCAGCTTCCGGGACAGGGCGGTCGACGAGCAGTACTTC
abundance: .
j_gene: TRBJ2-7
d_gene: TRBD1
v_gene: TRBV7-8

CDR3aa: CASSRQGYGYTF
CDR3nt: TGTGCCAGCAGCCGACAGGGCTATGGCTACACCTTC
abundance: .
j_gene: TRBJ1-2
d_gene: TRBD1
v_gene: TRBV5-6

CDR3aa: CASELNTEAFF
CDR3nt: TGTGCCAGCGAACTCAACACTGAAGCTTTCTTT
abundance: .
j_gene: TRBJ1-1
d_gene: .
v_gene: TRBV2

CDR3aa: CASSLTGANSPLHF
CDR3nt: TGTGCCAGTAGCCTGACGGGAGCGAATTCACCCCTCCACTTT
abundance: .
j_gene: TRBJ1-6
d_gene: .
v_gene: TRBV19

CDR3aa: CASSPGGSYEQYF
CDR3nt: TGCGCCAGCAGCCCCGGGGGCTCCTACGAGCAGTACTTC
abundance: .
j_gene: TRBJ2-7
d_gene: .
v_gene: TRBV5-1

CDR3aa: CSGTNSYEQYF
CDR3nt: TGCAGTGGGACAAACTCCTACGAGCAGTACTTC
abundance: .
j_gene: TRBJ2-7
d_gene: .
v_gene: TRBV20-1

CDR3aa: CASSLGPQETQYF
CDR3nt: TGTGCCAGCAGCTTAGGTCCGCAGGAGACCCAGTACTTC
abundance: .
j_gene: TRBJ2-5
d_gene: .
v_gene: TRBV7-2

CDR3aa: CAGDKGEVTEAFF
CDR3nt: TGTGCCGGGGACAAGGGGGAGGTAACTGAAGCTTTCTTT
abundance: .
j_gene: TRBJ1-1
d_gene: .
v_gene: TRBV6-4

CDR3aa: CASSEERPTLYEQYF
CDR3nt: TGTGCCAGCAGTGAAGAGCGTCCCACCTTATACGAGCAGTACTTC
abundance: .
j_gene: TRBJ2-7
d_gene: .
v_gene: TRBV2

CDR3aa: CASSSRQGDTQYF
CDR3nt: TGTGCCAGCAGCTCCCGACAGGGAGATACGCAGTATTTT
abundance: .
j_gene: TRBJ2-3
d_gene: TRBD1
v_gene: TRBV7-3

CDR3aa: CASRLAGGDTQYF
CDR3nt: TGTGCCAGTAGACTAGCGGGGGGAGATACGCAGTATTTT
abundance: .
j_gene: TRBJ2-3
d_gene: TRBD2
v_gene: TRBV19

CDR3aa: CASSLWGLAGRTDTQYF
CDR3nt: TGTGCCAGCAGCTTGTGGGGACTAGCGGGGCGCACAGATACGCAGTATTTT
abundance: .
j_gene: TRBJ2-3
d_gene: TRBD2
v_gene: TRBV5-4

CDR3aa: CASSQPGTKYGYTF
CDR3nt: TGCGCCAGCAGCCAACCCGGGACAAAATATGGCTACACCTTC
abundance: .
j_gene: TRBJ1-2
d_gene: .
v_gene: TRBV4-1

CDR3aa: CASSEILGDLYYGYTF
CDR3nt: TGCGCCAGCAGTGAAATTCTGGGGGACCTCTACTATGGCTACACCTTC
abundance: few
j_gene: TRBJ1-2
d_gene: .
v_gene: TRBV10-2

CDR3aa: CASSFGLAGGPDTQYF
CDR3nt: TGCGCCAGCAGCTTCGGACTAGCGGGGGGGCCAGATACGCAGTATTTT
abundance: .
j_gene: TRBJ2-3
d_gene: TRBD2
v_gene: TRBV5-1

CDR3aa: CASSMVLRETQYF
CDR3nt: TGTGCCAGTAGTATGGTACTGAGGGAGACCCAGTACTTC
abundance: .
j_gene: TRBJ2-5
d_gene: .
v_gene: TRBV19

CDR3aa: CASYGTAYGYTF
CDR3nt: TGTGCCTCCTACGGGACAGCCTATGGCTACACCTTC
abundance: .
j_gene: TRBJ1-2
d_gene: TRBD1
v_gene: TRBV27

CDR3aa: CASSFMEGVDEQYF
CDR3nt: TGCGCCAGCAGCTTCATGGAGGGGGTGGACGAGCAGTACTTC
abundance: .
j_gene: TRBJ2-7
d_gene: .
v_gene: TRBV5-1

CDR3aa: CASSFDRETDTQYF
CDR3nt: TGTGCCAGCAGTTTCGACAGGGAGACAGATACGCAGTATTTT
abundance: .
j_gene: TRBJ2-3
d_gene: TRBD1
v_gene: TRBV6-5

CDR3aa: CASSSFGRQPNTEAFF
CDR3nt: TGTGCCAGCAGCAGTTTCGGGAGGCAGCCGAACACTGAAGCTTTCTTT
abundance: once
j_gene: TRBJ1-1
d_gene: .
v_gene: TRBV28

CDR3aa: CASSYSSGQNYEQYF
CDR3nt: TGTGCCAGCAGTTACTCGAGTGGGCAGAACTACGAGCAGTACTTC
abundance: .
j_gene: TRBJ2-7
d_gene: .
v_gene: TRBV6-5

CDR3aa: CASSLLSGEETQYF
CDR3nt: TGTGCCAGCAGCCTCCTTAGCGGGGAAGAGACCCAGTACTTC
abundance: .
j_gene: TRBJ2-5
d_gene: TRBD2
v_gene: TRBV14

CDR3aa: CASSPGPFPYEQYF
CDR3nt: TGTGCCAGCAGCCCCGGACCCTTCCCTTACGAGCAGTACTTC
abundance: .
j_gene: TRBJ2-7
d_gene: .
v_gene: TRBV5-6

CDR3aa: CASSRDRNTEAFF
CDR3nt: TGTGCCAGCAGCCGGGACAGAAACACTGAAGCTTTCTTT
abundance: .
j_gene: TRBJ1-1
d_gene: TRBD1
v_gene: TRBV7-2

CDR3aa: CASSKGRTGLHYGYTF
CDR3nt: TGTGCCAGCAGCAAAGGGCGGACAGGCCTACACTATGGCTACACCTTC
abundance: .
j_gene: TRBJ1-2
d_gene: .
v_gene: TRBV21-1

CDR3aa: CASSLMGGLSTDTQYF
CDR3nt: TGTGCCAGCAGTCTTATGGGGGGGCTTAGCACAGATACGCAGTATTTT
abundance: .
j_gene: TRBJ2-3
d_gene: .
v_gene: TRBV27

CDR3aa: CASSPPGGGSYEQYF
CDR3nt: TGTGCCAGCAGTCCCCCGGGGGGGGGCTCCTACGAGCAGTACTTC
abundance: few
j_gene: TRBJ2-7
d_gene: TRBD2
v_gene: TRBV28

CDR3aa: CASSQGGHTGELFF
CDR3nt: TGCGCCAGCAGCCAAGGGGGGCACACCGGGGAGCTGTTTTTT
abundance: few
j_gene: TRBJ2-2
d_gene: .
v_gene: TRBV4-1

CDR3aa: CASSFLGQGVDEQYF
CDR3nt: TGTGCCAGCAGTTTCCTGGGACAGGGGGTCGACGAGCAGTACTTC
abundance: .
j_gene: TRBJ2-7
d_gene: TRBD1
v_gene: TRBV28

CDR3aa: CAWSVGYTDTQYF
CDR3nt: TGTGCCTGGAGTGTAGGCTACACAGATACGCAGTATTTT
abundance: .
j_gene: TRBJ2-3
d_gene: .
v_gene: TRBV30

CDR3aa: CASSQEYRGVFTDTQYF
CDR3nt: TGCGCCAGCAGCCAAGAATATCGGGGGGTGTTCACAGATACGCAGTATTTT
abundance: .
j_gene: TRBJ2-3
d_gene: TRBD2
v_gene: TRBV4-1

CDR3aa: CASSPLAGELFF
CDR3nt: TGTGCCAGCAGTCCCCTGGCCGGGGAGCTGTTTTTT
abundance: .
j_gene: TRBJ2-2
d_gene: .
v_gene: TRBV28

CDR3aa: CASSQDNRGGGGAQHF
CDR3nt: TGCGCCAGCAGCCAAGATAATCGGGGTGGCGGAGGGGCCCAGCATTTT
abundance: .
j_gene: TRBJ1-5
d_gene: .
v_gene: TRBV4-1

CDR3aa: CASSLSTNSYEQYF
CDR3nt: TGTGCCAGCAGCTTGTCGACAAACTCCTACGAGCAGTACTTC
abundance: .
j_gene: TRBJ2-7
d_gene: .
v_gene: TRBV7-2

CDR3aa: CASSFPRLAGGNEQFF
CDR3nt: TGCGCCAGCAGCTTCCCACGACTAGCGGGGGGGAATGAGCAGTTCTTC
abundance: .
j_gene: TRBJ2-1
d_gene: TRBD2
v_gene: TRBV5-1

CDR3aa: CASSLAGGYEQYF
CDR3nt: TGTGCCAGCAGCTTAGCAGGGGGCTACGAGCAGTACTTC
abundance: few
j_gene: TRBJ2-7
d_gene: .
v_gene: TRBV7-2

CDR3aa: CASSLGGGVLDNEQFF
CDR3nt: TGCGCCAGCAGCCTGGGAGGGGGGGTGCTTGACAATGAGCAGTTCTTC
abundance: .
j_gene: TRBJ2-1
d_gene: .
v_gene: TRBV5-1

CDR3aa: CASSLGTGSMRGYTF
CDR3nt: TGTGCCAGCAGCCTGGGGACAGGGTCTATGCGGGGCTACACCTTC
abundance: .
j_gene: TRBJ1-2
d_gene: TRBD1
v_gene: TRBV7-9

CDR3aa: CASSLGPSGVSGANVLTF
CDR3nt: TGTGCCAGCAGCTTAGGACCTAGCGGGGTATCTGGGGCCAACGTCCTGACTTTC
abundance: .
j_gene: TRBJ2-6
d_gene: TRBD2
v_gene: TRBV7-2

CDR3aa: CASSVAGGDYGYTF
CDR3nt: TGTGCCAGCAGCGTAGCAGGGGGCGACTATGGCTACACCTTC
abundance: .
j_gene: TRBJ1-2
d_gene: TRBD1
v_gene: TRBV9

CDR3aa: CASTDGGQTGGYTF
CDR3nt: TGTGCCAGCACCGATGGGGGCCAAACAGGTGGCTACACCTTC
abundance: .
j_gene: TRBJ1-2
d_gene: .
v_gene: TRBV28

CDR3aa: CASSVGGGAYEQYF
CDR3nt: TGTGCCAGCAGCGTAGGCGGGGGGGCCTACGAGCAGTACTTC
abundance: .
j_gene: TRBJ2-7
d_gene: TRBD2
v_gene: TRBV9

CDR3aa: CASSFDRGTETQYF
CDR3nt: TGTGCCAGTAGTTTCGACCGGGGGACGGAGACCCAGTACTTC
abundance: .
j_gene: TRBJ2-5
d_gene: .
v_gene: TRBV19

CDR3aa: CASSSLRSITDTQYF
CDR3nt: TGTGCCAGCAGCTCCCTTCGGAGCATAACAGATACGCAGTATTTT
abundance: .
j_gene: TRBJ2-3
d_gene: .
v_gene: TRBV11-2